This T cell receptor (beta chain) stems from a study of blood T cell repertoires in COVID-19. As for the study in general: PBMCs, B-cell-depleted T cells, or T cells were the source of the cDNA or gDNA that made up the material.

Assay: immunoSEQ multiplex PCR; the TCRdb copy retains only in-frame clones and omits some. The table includes about 150,000 clones, about 80% detected once. This CDR3 is built from 15 residues. Germline loops: CDR1 MNHEY, CDR2 SVGAGI. V was pared by 6 bases and J by 0 bases, with 4 bases of the junction left unmatched. The specimen was peripheral blood. The V and J genes are TRBV6-5 and TRBJ2-2; 7 bases match TRBD1. This TCR was recovered from a man between 45 and 60 years old with acute or convalescent COVID-19. CDR3 DNA sequence: TGTGCCAGCAGCCACAGGGGTGCGAACACCGGGGAGCTGTTTTTT. Protein sequence: CASSHRGANTGELFF.